The 22 T cell receptor beta chains presented below share a single source sample, sequenced in a study of cytomegalovirus exposure and HLA in healthy donors. Primers: 60 Vbeta forward and 13 Jbeta reverse. Sequencing used immunoSEQ multiplex PCR; TCRdb keeps in-frame clones, though not all of them. The repertoire consists of 200,000 to 250,000 clones, with roughly four fifths occurring once and the leading ten covering under 8%. Material: PBMCs. The receptors shown here come from a woman in her sixties or seventies in good health and CMV-seropositive.

The chain carries TRBV6-5 and TRBJ1-1; TRBD1 aligns across 10 bases. Trimming took 5 bases from V and 5 from J; bases not matched to a gene: 2. The CDR3 loop spans 13 amino acids. Germline assignment: CDR1 MNHEY and CDR2 SVGAGI. The CDR3 here is CASSQGQGTEAFF. CDR3 nucleotide sequence: TGTGCCAGCAGTCAGGGACAGGGGACTGAAGCTTTCTTT.

This clone was picked up a small number of times. The chain recombines TRBV6-5 with TRBJ2-7, with TRBD2 identical over 11 bases. V was clipped by 5 bases and J by 3 bases; unmatched bases: 3. CDR3 length: 14 amino acids. Germline lookup yields CDR1 MNHEY and CDR2 SVGAGI. CDR3 sequence reads: CASSGTSGYYEQYF. The DNA of the CDR3 is TGTGCCAGCAGTGGGACTAGCGGCTACTACGAGCAGTACTTC.

The CDR3 DNA reads as TGTGCCAGTAAGAAGGACGGGGGAGGGATCCCCTACGAGCAGTACTTC. This translates into CASKKDGGGIPYEQYF. J is TRBJ2-7 and V is TRBV27; 7 positions agree with TRBD2. V trimming: 9 bases; J trimming: 2 bases; junction bases outside the gene matches: 16. The CDR3 is 16 residues long. Germline V gene data show CDR1 as MNHEY and CDR2 as SMNVEV (reference sequence).

This rearrangement joins TRBV5-6 to TRBJ2-4, with D possibly matching TRBD2 (6 bases). CDR1 and CDR2 (germline): SGHDT, YYEEEE. CDR3 length: 14 residues. V was cut by 2 bases and J by 8 bases, with 14 bases left in between. CDR3 nucleotide sequence: TGTGCCAGCAGCTTTAGCGGCAATCGCTACATTCAGTACTTC. This gives the protein CASSFSGNRYIQYF.

The chain combines TRBV30 with TRBJ1-6; D is uncertain. Looked up from germline, CDR1 is GTSNPN and CDR2 is SVGIG (reference sequence). The CDR3 runs to 15 residues. The V end was cut by 0 bases, the J end by 0 bases, with 6 bases between. This CDR3 reads CAWSVLSSYNSPLHF. The CDR3 bases are TGTGCCTGGAGTGTACTGAGCTCCTATAATTCACCCCTCCACTTT.

This rearrangement joins TRBV2 to TRBJ2-4; TRBD2 is a possible D gene (6 bases). Germline V gene lookup returns CDR1 SNHLY and CDR2 FYNNEI. The V end lost 4 bases, the J end lost 7 bases, and 11 bases lay between the germline ends. The CDR3 loop spans 13 amino acids. CDR3 in DNA: TGTGCCAGCAGTGGGGGGGAGATCAACATTCAGTACTTC. Its translation is CASSGGEINIQYF.

This clone was counted a few times. The V and J genes are TRBV5-6 and TRBJ2-5; possible D gene TRBD1, 6 bases. CDR3 length: 17 residues. V shed 4 bases and J shed 2 bases, with 21 bases lying between them. Germline CDR1 is SGHDT and CDR2 is YYEEEE. The CDR3 loop reads CASSGLSGTKGQETQYF. CDR3 sequence (DNA): TGTGCCAGCAGCGGATTATCCGGGACAAAGGGACAAGAGACCCAGTACTTC.

The rearrangement joins TRBV2 to TRBJ2-3; TRBD1 is a possible D gene (6 bases). Germline V gives CDR1 SNHLY, CDR2 FYNNEI. This CDR3 has 16 amino acids. V lost 1 base to trimming and J lost 7 bases, with 18 bases between them. The CDR3: CASSEGQGTLRNTQYF. The CDR3, as DNA: TGTGCCAGCAGTGAAGGGCAGGGGACCCTCAGAAATACGCAGTATTTT.

CDR3 loop: CASSYSQGAGYEKLFF. CDR3 nucleotides: TGTGCCAGCAGTTACTCGCAGGGGGCCGGTTATGAAAAACTGTTTTTT. V is TRBV6-5 and J is TRBJ1-4; 8 positions agree with TRBD1. Unmatched junction bases numbered 6, after V lost 0 bases and J lost 6 bases. Germline V gives CDR1 MNHEY, CDR2 SVGAGI. The CDR3 is 16 amino acids.

The genes are TRBV28 and TRBJ2-7; D call uncertain. The V and J ends lost 5 bases and 4 bases respectively, with 6 bases between them. The CDR3 extends over 11 amino acids. Germline CDR1 and CDR2: MDHEN and SYDVKM. DNA of the CDR3: TGTGCCAGCAGTGCGTCGTACGAGCAGTACTTC. Translating it yields CASSASYEQYF.

The chain carries TRBV5-6 and TRBJ1-2, with D possibly matching TRBD1 (5 bases). V was trimmed by 3 bases and J by 0 bases, leaving 15 bases between them. Germline CDR1 and CDR2: SGHDT and YYEEEE. The CDR3 runs to 16 residues. The CDR3 region is CASSYGRGGSNYGYTF. Written as DNA, the CDR3 is TGTGCCAGCAGCTACGGTCGGGGGGGTTCTAACTATGGCTACACCTTC.

The rearrangement uses TRBV5-4 and TRBJ1-2, with 10 bases identical to TRBD1. The CDR3 extends over 14 amino acids. Germline V gives CDR1 SGHNT, CDR2 YYREEE (reference sequence). Unmatched junction bases numbered 8, after V lost 5 bases and J lost 7 bases. The CDR3: CASRPGTGASGYTF. In DNA, the CDR3 is TGTGCCAGCAGGCCCGGGACAGGGGCTAGTGGCTACACCTTC.

This rearrangement joins TRBV19 to TRBJ2-1; tentative D call: TRBD1 (8 bases). Germline values: CDR1 LNHDA, CDR2 SQIVND (reference sequence). Trimming removed 5 bases from V and 9 bases from J, with 20 bases in between. The CDR3 spans 15 residues. This chain's CDR3 is CASSADRAPGGEQFF. The CDR3 coding sequence is TGTGCCAGTAGTGCGGACAGGGCCCCGGGGGGTGAGCAGTTCTTC.

The rearrangement uses TRBV5-1 and TRBJ2-1; D unclear. There are 15 residues in the CDR3. Trimming took off 0 bases at V and 0 bases at J, with 7 bases between the two ends. The germline V gene encodes CDR1 SGHRS and CDR2 YFSETQ. This chain's CDR3 is CASSLEQSSYNEQFF. Written as DNA, the CDR3 is TGCGCCAGCAGCTTGGAACAGAGCTCCTACAATGAGCAGTTCTTC. Using reference TRBV5-1 and TRBJ2-1 for the parts outside the CDR3, the full variable domain is KAGVTQTPRYLIKTRGQQVTLSCSPISGHRSVSWYQQTPGQGLQFLFEYFSETQRNKGNFPGRFSGRQFSNSRSEMNVSTLELGDSALYLCASSLEQSSYNEQFFGPGTRLTVL.

This clone has only a few counts. This chain links TRBV29-1 with TRBJ1-4; D is perhaps TRBD1 (6 bases). The length of the CDR3 is 11 residues. Germline lookup yields CDR1 SQVTM and CDR2 ANQGSEA. With 0 bases removed from V and 11 bases from J, the gap between germline ends came to 7 bases. CDR3 DNA: TGCAGCGTTGAAGACCAGGGGAAACTGTTTTTT. Translation: CSVEDQGKLFF.

The gene calls are TRBV5-1 and TRBJ2-1; D not resolved. Germline values: CDR1 SGHRS, CDR2 YFSETQ. Trimming left V 8 bases short and J 0 bases short, with 12 bases between. The CDR3 spans 14 residues. CDR3 DNA: TGCGCCAGTCAACAGCAATCCTCCTACAATGAGCAGTTCTTC. Residues: CASQQQSSYNEQFF.

The chain joins TRBV7-9 to TRBJ2-7; TRBD1 agrees at 9 bases. Trimming removed 5 bases from V and 3 bases from J; junction bases left unmatched: 8. The CDR3 consists of 15 residues. Germline lookup yields CDR1 SEHNR and CDR2 FQNEAQ (reference sequence). This chain's CDR3 is CASSGYGTGLYEQYF. DNA for the CDR3: TGTGCCAGCAGCGGATACGGGACAGGGCTCTACGAGCAGTACTTC. Using reference TRBV7-9 and TRBJ2-7 for the parts outside the CDR3, the full variable domain is DTGVSQNPRHKITKRGQNVTFRCDPISEHNRLYWYRQTLGQGPEFLTYFQNEAQLEKSRLLSDRFSAERPKGSFSTLEIQRTEQGDSAMYLCASSGYGTGLYEQYFGPGTRLTVT.

V is TRBV6-5 and J is TRBJ1-1; weak D call: TRBD1 (5 bases). Germline CDR1 MNHEY, CDR2 SVGAGI. The V end was cut by 0 bases, the J end by 3 bases, with 11 bases between. This CDR3 comprises 15 residues. The chain's CDR3 is CASSYSIGGYTEAFF. The CDR3 DNA reads as TGTGCCAGCAGTTACTCGATCGGGGGGTACACTGAAGCTTTCTTT.

This chain uses TRBV6-1 with TRBJ2-5, with 9 bases identical to TRBD1. Germline loops: CDR1 MNHNS, CDR2 SASEGT. Trimming cost V 5 bases and J 5 bases; bases outside gene matches: 6. This CDR3 has 14 amino acids. The CDR3 DNA reads TGTGCCAGCAGTCACACGGGACAGGGCGAGACCCAGTACTTC. Its translation is CASSHTGQGETQYF.

Comments on this clone: Other DNA sequences of this sample code for an identical CDR3. The chain has TRBV6-5 and TRBJ1-1; TRBD1 is a possible D gene (5 bases). The V end lost 5 bases, the J end lost 5 bases, and 6 bases lay between the germline ends. In germline, CDR1 is MNHEY, CDR2 SVGAGI. CDR3 length: 11 residues. The DNA of the CDR3 is TGTGCCAGCAGTCGGGGGACTGAAGCTTTCTTT. Protein: CASSRGTEAFF.

The V gene is TRBV30, the J gene TRBJ2-7, with TRBD1 identical over 8 bases. The CDR3 totals 12 residues. Germline CDR1 GTSNPN, CDR2 SVGIG (reference sequence). J lost 11 bases, V lost 0 bases, and 6 bases had no gene match. CDR3 nucleotide sequence: TGTGCCTGGAGTGTTGGGGACAGGAGAGAGTACTTC. Protein: CAWSVGDRREYF.

This clone appeared once. J is TRBJ2-5 and V is TRBV5-1; D gene uncertain. This CDR3 contains 13 residues. V gave up 4 bases and J gave up 1 base, with 8 bases separating them. Germline CDR1 reads SGHRS; CDR2 reads YFSETQ. In DNA form, the CDR3 reads TGCGCCAGCAGCCCAATCCCCCAAGAGACCCAGTACTTC. Translation: CASSPIPQETQYF.